These 24 T cell receptor beta chains share one sample of origin, sequenced in a study of tumor and adjacent non-tumor tissue in lung cancer. The template was RNA from unsorted bulk tissue. The library came from three nested PCR rounds adapted from ARM-PCR protocols. TCRdb re-called the multiplex PCR reads through MiXCR, storing one row per CDR3 protein. There are roughly 81,000 distinct CDR3 sequences in the sample; about three fifths occur only once, and over 12% lies in the top ten. The specimen was lung tumor tissue. The receptor source for this set is a man aged 70 or older with non-small cell lung cancer.

About this clonotype itself: At one end, the junction sequence differs from germline, possibly due to a read error. The genes are TRBV11-2 and TRBJ2-1; 10 positions agree with TRBD2. The germline CDR1 and CDR2 sequences are SGHAT and FQNNGV. The CDR3 loop spans 18 amino acids. For the CDR3, the DNA is TGTGCAAGCAGCACGCTACTAGCGGGGAGCCCTGCCTACAATGAGCAGTTCTTC. This translates into CASSTLLAGSPAYNEQFF.

This clonotype occurred a few times. The J gene is TRBJ2-7, the V gene TRBV7-8; 8 bases line up with TRBD2. This CDR3 contains 17 residues. Per germline, CDR1 SGHVS and CDR2 FQNEAQ. V shed 0 bases and J 1 base; nucleotides not matched to a gene: 8. CDR3 amino acids: CASSLARPLAESYEQYF. CDR3 nucleotide sequence: TGTGCCAGCAGCTTAGCCCGGCCACTAGCGGAGTCCTACGAGCAGTACTTC.

As to this clonotype: This clone may be a read error of a much larger clone one base away. The genes are TRBV6-1 and TRBJ2-3; 8 nucleotides match TRBD2. The ends lost 6 bases at V and 11 bases at J; junction bases unmatched: 10. Germline V gene data show CDR1 as MNHNS and CDR2 as SASEGT. The CDR3 is made up of 13 amino acids. The CDR3 reads CASSSGGQGMQYF. CDR3 sequence (DNA): TGTGCCAGCAGCTCGGGGGGGCAGGGTATGCAGTATTTT.

A note on this clonotype: One base away lies a much larger clone, so this may be a sequencing read error. This chain joins TRBV5-5 and TRBJ2-1; 7 bases agree with TRBD1. The CDR3 sequence is 17 residues long. Germline V gives CDR1 SGHKS, CDR2 YYEKEE (reference sequence). Trimming cost V 2 bases and J 5 bases; bases outside gene matches: 13. CDR3 in DNA: TGTGCCAGCAGCTTCGAACAGGGGTCAAGCGCACACAATGAGCAGTTCTTC. Protein product: CASSFEQGSSAHNEQFF.

As regards this clonotype: Mismatch with germline at one junction end may stem from a read error. The gene calls are TRBV6-2 or TRBV6-3 and TRBJ2-1; 7 positions match TRBD1. Germline CDR1 reads MNHEY; CDR2 reads SVGEGT. CDR3 length: 16 amino acids. DNA of the CDR3: TGTGCCAGCGGTTACTCACAGGGGAGTTCCTACAATGAGCAGTTCTTC. Translating it yields CASGYSQGSSYNEQFF.

Concerning this clonotype: A much larger clone differs from this one at a single base, so this may be a read error. The rearrangement uses TRBV29-1 and TRBJ2-5; D unresolved. Germline CDR1 is SQVTM and CDR2 is ANQGSEA. The CDR3 extends over 12 amino acids. The CDR3 here is CNVSGFQETQYF. CDR3 coding DNA: TGCAACGTCTCCGGGTTCCAAGAGACCCAGTACTTC. Full variable domain (rest looked up from reference TRBV29-1 and TRBJ2-5): SAVISQKPSRDICQRGTSLTIQCQVDSQVTMMFWYRQQPGQSLTLIATANQGSEATYESGFVIDKFPISRPNLTFSTLTVSNMSPEDSSIYLCNVSGFQETQYFGPGTRLLVL.

This clonotype was detected only a few times. The conserved final phenylalanine or tryptophan is absent from the CDR3, which likely points to a read error. The chain carries TRBV28 and TRBJ2-4; TRBD1 is a possible D gene (5 bases). Germline values: CDR1 MDHEN, CDR2 SYDVKM. The V end lost 5 bases, the J end lost 7 bases, and 9 bases lay between the germline ends. CDR3 size: 12 residues. CDR3 loop: CASSQGRNIQYL. CDR3 coding DNA: TGTGCCAGCAGTCAGGGAAGGAACATTCAGTACTTG.

About this clonotype itself: One end of the junction does not line up with germline, which may come from a read error. V and J are TRBV6-6 and TRBJ2-7, with D possibly matching TRBD1 (5 bases). Germline lookup yields CDR1 MNHNY and CDR2 SVGAGI (reference sequence). The CDR3 totals 12 residues. CDR3 sequence: CASIQGSYEQYF. The CDR3 DNA sequence: TGTGCCAGCATCCAGGGTTCCTACGAGCAGTATTTC.

This clonotype was detected once. One end of the junction varies from germline; a read error may be responsible. The J gene is TRBJ1-1, the V gene TRBV5-1; D may be TRBD1 (6 bases). The CDR3 is 14 amino acids. Germline V lookup: CDR1 SGHRS, CDR2 YFSETQ. The CDR3 DNA is TGCGCCAGTAGCTTGGGGGTATGGGACATTGAAGCTTTCTTT. Translated, it gives CASSLGVWDIEAFF. Using reference TRBV5-1 and TRBJ1-1 for the parts outside the CDR3, the full variable domain is KAGVTQTPRYLIKTRGQQVTLSCSPISGHRSVSWYQQTPGQGLQFLFEYFSETQRNKGNFPGRFSGRQFSNSRSEMNVSTLELGDSALYLCASSLGVWDIEAFFGQGTRLTVV.

A word on this clonotype: This may stem from a read error, because a much larger clone lies one nucleotide away. V is TRBV28 and J is TRBJ1-2, with D unclear. Per germline, CDR1 MDHEN and CDR2 SYDVKM. CDR3 size: 13 residues. CDR3 DNA sequence: TGTGCCAGCAGTTTACCGGCTAACTATGGCTACATCTTC. This sequence encodes CASSLPANYGYIF.

This clonotype was recorded once. One end of the junction does not line up with germline, which may come from a read error. The chain employs TRBV11-2 and TRBJ2-2, with a tentative D call TRBD2 (5 bases). CDR1 and CDR2 (germline): SGHAT, FQNNGV. The CDR3 is made up of 14 amino acids. The DNA of the CDR3 is TGTGCCAGCAGCTTATGCAGGAACACCGGGGAGCTGTTATTT. Translated: CASSLCRNTGELLF. Using reference TRBV11-2 and TRBJ2-2 for the parts outside the CDR3, the full variable domain is EAGVAQSPRYKIIEKRQSVAFWCNPISGHATLYWYQQILGQGPKLLIQFQNNGVVDDSQLPKDRFSAERLKGVDSTLKIQPAKLEDSAVYLCASSLCRNTGELLFGEGSRLTVL.

This clonotype appeared a single time. The chain carries TRBV7-2 and TRBJ2-7; tentatively, D is TRBD1 (5 bases). With 9 bases removed from V and 6 bases from J, the gap between germline ends came to 15 bases. This CDR3 region has 12 residues. From germline, CDR1 is SGHTA and CDR2 FQGNSA. The CDR3 coding sequence is TGTGCCAGAAGCCCCACAGGCGTCGAGCAGTACTTC. This translates into CARSPTGVEQYF. Variable domain in full (rest from reference TRBV7-2 and TRBJ2-7): GAGVSQSPSNKVTEKGKDVELRCDPISGHTALYWYRQSLGQGLEFLIYFQGNSAPDKSGLPSDRFSAERTGGSVSTLTIQRTQQEDSAVYLCARSPTGVEQYFGPGTRLTVT.

Regarding this clonotype: A much more abundant neighbour one base away suggests this may be a read error. The chain uses TRBV6-5 and TRBJ1-2; D is possibly TRBD1 (5 bases). This CDR3 has 13 amino acids. V was cut by 5 bases and J by 9 bases, with 16 bases left in between. Germline V gene data show CDR1 as MNHEY and CDR2 as SVGAGI. The CDR3 nucleotides read TGTGCCAGCAGTCACGGGACGGCTATGAGCTACACCTTC. This translates into CASSHGTAMSYTF.

This clonotype showed up just a few times. The chain recombines TRBV28 with TRBJ2-1; weak D call: TRBD2 (7 bases). The CDR3 runs 15 residues. Trimming took 6 bases from V and 7 from J, leaving 19 bases between them. Germline CDR1 is MDHEN and CDR2 is SYDVKM. The CDR3 bases are TGTGCCAGCAGCACTCTTAGGGGGGGCTTTAATGAGCAGTTCTTC. This gives the protein CASSTLRGGFNEQFF.

In this sample, this clonotype turned up many times. Written as DNA, the CDR3 is TGCGCCAGCAGCCAGAGAGCGACTACCGGGGCGGGAAACATTCAGTACTTC. This gives the protein CASSQRATTGAGNIQYF. The chain joins TRBV4-1 to TRBJ2-4; D is tentatively TRBD1 or TRBD2 (5 bases each). Germline loops: CDR1 MGHRA, CDR2 YSYEKL. V lost 3 bases to trimming and J lost 6 bases, with 21 bases between them. The CDR3 has 17 residues.

To note about this clonotype: A read error may produce the germline difference seen at one junction end. This chain uses TRBV5-5 with TRBJ2-2; D is undetermined. The CDR3 consists of 14 residues. In germline, CDR1 is SGHKS, CDR2 YYEKEE (reference sequence). In DNA, the CDR3 is TGTGCCAACAGCTTGTTAGCGAACACCGGGGAGCTGTTTTTT. This sequence encodes CANSLLANTGELFF.

This clonotype was picked up a small number of times. The chain carries TRBV28 and TRBJ1-6; 8 positions agree with TRBD1. J gave up 7 bases and V 4 bases, and 9 bases lay outside the gene matches. This CDR3 has 16 amino acids. The germline CDR1 and CDR2 sequences are MDHEN and SYDVKM. As DNA, the CDR3 is TGTGCCAGCAGTTCCCCCGGACAGGGTAACAATTCACCCCTCCACTTT. It yields the protein CASSSPGQGNNSPLHF.

A note on this clonotype: A junction boundary mismatches the germline segment, possibly from a read error. This chain connects TRBV11-2 to TRBJ2-1; TRBD2 agrees at 9 bases. The CDR3 is 16 amino acids. Per the germline V gene, CDR1 is SGHAT and CDR2 is FQNNGV. CDR3 in DNA: TGTGCCAGCAGCTCTCCGGCTAGCGGGGACCGAAATAAGCAGTCCTTC. This gives the protein CASSSPASGDRNKQSF.

On this clonotype itself: At one of its ends the junction is not consistent with the germline gene, which may arise from a read error. The chain joins TRBV12-3 or TRBV12-4 to TRBJ2-1; D might be TRBD2 (6 bases). The CDR3 spans 15 residues. CDR3 bases: TGCGCCAGCAGCACCTATAGGACTAACGTGGATAAGCAGTTCTTC. Protein: CASSTYRTNVDKQFF.

The sample holds many counts of this clonotype. This rearrangement joins TRBV6-6 to TRBJ2-2; TRBD1 aligns across 8 bases. V lost 6 bases and J lost 7; bases outside the gene matches: 4. Germline assignment: CDR1 MNHNY and CDR2 SVGAGI (reference sequence). The CDR3 totals 13 residues. The CDR3 DNA reads TGTGCCAGCAGAAAGGACAGGGTCGGGGAGCTGTTTTTT. This translates into CASRKDRVGELFF.

This clonotype came up many times. The V and J genes are TRBV30 and TRBJ1-4; TRBD1 might be the D (6 bases). The germline V gene has CDR1 GTSNPN and CDR2 SVGIG (reference sequence). V was cut by 5 bases and J by 2 bases, with 9 bases left in between. The CDR3 totals 13 residues. This CDR3 is CAWATGTNEKLFF. The CDR3 DNA reads TGTGCCTGGGCCACAGGGACTAATGAAAAACTGTTTTTT.

Regarding this clonotype: This may arise from a read error, as a much more abundant clone is one base away. The chain couples TRBV6-1 to TRBJ1-1, with D unclear. The germline gives CDR1 MNHNS, CDR2 SASEGT. CDR3 size: 14 residues. In DNA, the CDR3 is TGTGCCAGCAGGGAGTCGAACATGAACGCTGAAGCTTTCTTT. Translation gives CASRESNMNAEAFF.

This clonotype has a handful of counts. A read error may explain this, as a much larger clone is one base away. This chain links TRBV6-1 with TRBJ1-4; TRBD1 agrees at 7 bases. The CDR3 has 13 amino acids. Per germline, CDR1 MNHNS and CDR2 SASEGT. The DNA of the CDR3 is TGTGTCAGCACCCAATTGACAGGGCAGAAACTGTTTTTT. Protein product: CVSTQLTGQKLFF.

Points on this clonotype: One junction end does not reproduce the germline sequence, and a read error may be involved. V usage is TRBV11-2 and J usage is TRBJ2-1; D not resolved. Germline values: CDR1 SGHAT, CDR2 FQNNGV. The CDR3 runs to 16 residues. The CDR3 region is CASGLGKGGTYNKQFF. CDR3 in DNA: TGTGCCAGCGGCTTAGGGAAGGGTGGCACCTACAATAAGCAGTTCTTC.